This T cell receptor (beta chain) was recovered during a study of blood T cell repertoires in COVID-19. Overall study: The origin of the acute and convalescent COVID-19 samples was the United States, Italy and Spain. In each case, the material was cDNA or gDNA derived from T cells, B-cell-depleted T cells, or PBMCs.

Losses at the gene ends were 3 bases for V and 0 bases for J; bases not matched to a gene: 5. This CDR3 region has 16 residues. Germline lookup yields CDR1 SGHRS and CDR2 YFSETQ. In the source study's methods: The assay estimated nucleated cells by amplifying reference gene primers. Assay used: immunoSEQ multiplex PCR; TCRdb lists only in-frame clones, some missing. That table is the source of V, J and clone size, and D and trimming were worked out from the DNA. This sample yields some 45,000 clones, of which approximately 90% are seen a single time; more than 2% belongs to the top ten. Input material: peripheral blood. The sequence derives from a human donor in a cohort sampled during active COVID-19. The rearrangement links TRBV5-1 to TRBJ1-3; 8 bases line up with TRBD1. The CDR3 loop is CASSWLTGDSGNTIYF. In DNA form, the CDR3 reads TGCGCCAGCAGCTGGCTGACAGGGGACTCTGGAAACACCATATATTTT.